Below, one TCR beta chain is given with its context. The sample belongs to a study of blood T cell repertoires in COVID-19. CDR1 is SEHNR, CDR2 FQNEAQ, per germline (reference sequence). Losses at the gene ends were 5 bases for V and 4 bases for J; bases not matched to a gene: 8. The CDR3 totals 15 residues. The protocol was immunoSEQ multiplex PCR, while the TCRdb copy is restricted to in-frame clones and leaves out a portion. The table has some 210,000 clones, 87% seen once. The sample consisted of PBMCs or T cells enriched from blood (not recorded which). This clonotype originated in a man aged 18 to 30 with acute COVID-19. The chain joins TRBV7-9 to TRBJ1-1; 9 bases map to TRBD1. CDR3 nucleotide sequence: TGTGCCAGCAGCCCCACACAGGGGGCCTTCACTGAAGCTTTCTTT. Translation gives CASSPTQGAFTEAFF.